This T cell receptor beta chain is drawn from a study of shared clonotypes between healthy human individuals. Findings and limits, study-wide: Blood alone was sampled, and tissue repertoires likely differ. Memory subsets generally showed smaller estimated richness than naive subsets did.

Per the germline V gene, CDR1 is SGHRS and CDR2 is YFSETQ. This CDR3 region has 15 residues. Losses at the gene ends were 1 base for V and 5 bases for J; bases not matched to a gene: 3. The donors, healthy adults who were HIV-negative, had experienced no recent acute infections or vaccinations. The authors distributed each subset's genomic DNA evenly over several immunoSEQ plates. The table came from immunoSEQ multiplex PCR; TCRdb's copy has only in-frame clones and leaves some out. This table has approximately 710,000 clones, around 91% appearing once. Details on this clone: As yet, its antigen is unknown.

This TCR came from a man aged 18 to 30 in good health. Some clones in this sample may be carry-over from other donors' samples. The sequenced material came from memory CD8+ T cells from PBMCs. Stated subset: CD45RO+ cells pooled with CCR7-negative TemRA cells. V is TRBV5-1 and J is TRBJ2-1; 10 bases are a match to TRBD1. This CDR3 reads CASSLSGQGNNEQFF. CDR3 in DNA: TGCGCCAGCAGCTTGTCGGGACAGGGGAACAATGAGCAGTTCTTC.